The source of this T cell receptor beta chain is a study of blood T cell repertoires in COVID-19. Assay used: immunoSEQ multiplex PCR; TCRdb lists only in-frame clones, some missing. Of about 250,000 clones detected, around 89% appear once; the ten largest clones hold around 0.84%. The table lists this clone with a few counts. The source of this sequence is a man aged 25 to 40 with acute or convalescent COVID-19. Sequenced input: peripheral blood.

In nucleotides, the CDR3 is TGTGCCAGCAGTGACAGAGTGAACACTGAAGCTTTCTTT. Translating it yields CASSDRVNTEAFF. The J gene is TRBJ1-1, the V gene TRBV6-6, with D possibly being TRBD1 (5 bases). CDR3 length: 13 residues. Per the germline V gene, CDR1 is MNHNY and CDR2 is SVGAGI (reference sequence). Trimming left V 5 bases short and J 0 bases short, with 7 bases between.